These 31 T cell receptor beta chains came from one sample sequenced in a study of glioma-infiltrating T cells (dated by TCRdb to the mid-2010s). TCRdb names Illumina MiSeq as the instrument used. TCR alpha and beta CDR3 regions were amplified with the iRepertoire nested amplicon-rescue multiplex PCR (arm-PCR) platform from RNA. TCRdb cleaned the public reads at Q25 with fastp, built clones with MiXCR and kept in-frame beta chains. Every entry covers one CDR3 protein and lists the most common genes and DNA from its rows. Across this sample there are about 140,000 distinct CDR3 sequences, with 39% seen only once. Around 20% of the sample goes to the ten largest clones. The sample was glioma tissue, nonneoplastic brain tissue, or PBMCs (not recorded which). These receptors all come from a human donor with low-grade glioma or glioblastoma, undergoing nonglioma brain surgery, or in good health (not recorded which).

The chain combines TRBV20-1 with TRBJ1-2; no clear D. The V end lost 6 bases, the J end lost 4 bases, and 12 bases lay between the germline ends. Germline values: CDR1 DFQATT, CDR2 SNEGSKA (reference sequence). The CDR3 loop spans 12 amino acids. The CDR3 nucleotides read TGCAGTGCCCTTTACCGGGGCTATGGCTACACCTTC. Translation gives CSALYRGYGYTF.

The chain uses TRBV20-1 and TRBJ2-7; D is perhaps TRBD2 (6 bases). V was pared by 5 bases and J by 4 bases, with 9 bases between. Germline V gene sequence: CDR1 DFQATT, CDR2 SNEGSKA (reference sequence). This CDR3 region has 11 residues. The CDR3 reads CSARLGYEQYF. The CDR3 DNA is TGCAGTGCTCGACTAGGATACGAGCAGTACTTC.

This chain links TRBV7-2 with TRBJ2-3; D might be TRBD1 (6 bases). Germline V gives CDR1 SGHTA, CDR2 FQGNSA. V gave up 3 bases and J gave up 2 bases, with 12 bases separating them. This CDR3 comprises 15 residues. CDR3 protein: CASSFRRGPTDTQYF. CDR3 nucleotide sequence: TGTGCCAGCAGCTTTCGCAGGGGCCCCACAGATACGCAGTATTTT.

The chain links TRBV7-2 to TRBJ1-1; D gene ambiguous. V was clipped by 1 base and J by 1 base, with 10 bases between them. Germline V CDR1 and CDR2: SGHTA, FQGNSA. The CDR3 is 15 residues long. The DNA of the CDR3 is TGTGCCAGCAGCTTAGTTGAGACACCGAACACTGAAGCTTTCTTT. It encodes CASSLVETPNTEAFF.

This clonotype has a handful of counts. The rearrangement uses TRBV2 and TRBJ2-5; 9 positions match TRBD1. Germline values: CDR1 SNHLY, CDR2 FYNNEI. This CDR3 is 15 amino acids long. Germline trimming cut 5 bases from V and 4 bases from J; bases unmatched to any gene: 8. The CDR3 loop reads CASSSRQGVGETQYF. CDR3 in DNA: TGTGCCAGCAGTTCACGACAGGGGGTCGGAGAGACCCAGTACTTC.

This clonotype was observed a few times. The chain carries TRBV28 and TRBJ1-1; possibly TRBD1 for D (6 bases). CDR3 length equals 13 residues. Trimming pared 7 bases from V and 4 bases from J, leaving 13 bases between. CDR1 is MDHEN and CDR2 is SYDVKM in the germline V gene. DNA of the CDR3: TGTGCCAGCAATGGGGGCGCAGGCACTGAAGCTTTCTTT. The encoded protein is CASNGGAGTEAFF. Variable domain in full (rest from reference TRBV28 and TRBJ1-1): DVKVTQSSRYLVKRTGEKVFLECVQDMDHENMFWYRQDPGLGLRLIYFSYDVKMKEKGDIPEGYSVSREKKERFSLILESASTNQTSMYLCASNGGAGTEAFFGQGTRLTVV.

The chain has TRBV10-3 and TRBJ1-5; perhaps TRBD1 as D (5 bases). The germline gives CDR1 ENHRY, CDR2 SYGVKD. The CDR3 contains 14 residues. The V end lost 6 bases, the J end lost 5 bases, and 14 bases lay between the germline ends. This CDR3 reads CAISREGFHQPQHF. CDR3 nucleotide sequence: TGTGCCATCAGCCGGGAGGGGTTTCATCAGCCCCAGCATTTT.

This clonotype was recorded a few times. This rearrangement joins TRBV6-9 to TRBJ2-3, with D perhaps TRBD2 (5 bases). V was shortened by 4 bases and J by 6 bases, with 11 bases between the two germline ends. The germline gives CDR1 MNHGY, CDR2 SVAAGI. CDR3 length equals 13 residues. CDR3 in amino acids: CASSSSPTDTQYF. The DNA of the CDR3 is TGTGCCAGCAGTTCTAGCCCCACGGATACGCAGTATTTT.

This clonotype was observed a single time. The CDR3 bases are TGTGCCAGCAGTCCGCTAGGGGATGGCACAGATACGCAGTATTTT. Protein: CASSPLGDGTDTQYF. The chain joins TRBV27 to TRBJ2-3; D perhaps matches TRBD1 (5 bases). The CDR3 runs 15 residues. Germline V gene sequence: CDR1 MNHEY, CDR2 SMNVEV (reference sequence). V lost 5 bases and J 1 base, leaving 13 bases between the germline ends.

This clonotype was counted only a few times. The V gene is TRBV7-9, the J gene TRBJ1-2, with a tentative D call TRBD1 (5 bases). CDR1 SEHNR and CDR2 FQNEAQ come from the germline V gene (reference sequence). The CDR3 contains 13 residues. The V and J ends lost 2 bases and 2 bases respectively, with 6 bases between them. CDR3 coding DNA: TGTGCCAGCAGCTTACCAGGGAACTATGGCTACACCTTC. Translated: CASSLPGNYGYTF.

The CDR3 coding sequence is TGTGCCAGCAGCTTGCAGGAGGTGACAGATACGCAGTATTTT. Its translation is CASSLQEVTDTQYF. The chain is built from TRBV7-9 and TRBJ2-3, with D tentatively TRBD2 (5 bases). The CDR3 runs 14 residues. V lost 3 bases to trimming and J lost 3 bases, with 10 bases between them. Germline V CDR1 and CDR2: SEHNR, FQNEAQ (reference sequence).

CDR3 coding DNA: TGTGCCAGCAGTCACCGGACGGTGCGGGACGAGCAGTACTTC. As protein: CASSHRTVRDEQYF. The gene calls are TRBV6-5 and TRBJ2-7, with D tentatively TRBD2 (5 bases). The V gene lost 5 bases and the J gene lost 5 bases, with 16 bases spanning the gap. This CDR3 is built from 14 residues. The germline V gene has CDR1 MNHEY and CDR2 SVGAGI.

The CDR3 nucleotides read TGCAGTGCTAGAGGTTCCGAAGGGAACACTGAAGCTTTCTTT. As protein: CSARGSEGNTEAFF. The chain recombines TRBV20-1 with TRBJ1-1; D unclear. CDR1 and CDR2 (germline): DFQATT, SNEGSKA (reference sequence). The CDR3 spans 14 residues. V was pared by 1 base and J by 1 base, with 10 bases between.

The V gene is TRBV6-1, the J gene TRBJ2-5; TRBD2 agrees at 7 bases. This CDR3 is built from 14 residues. Germline CDR1 and CDR2: MNHNS and SASEGT. V gave up 6 bases and J gave up 2 bases; unmatched junction bases: 6. CDR3 nucleotides: TGTGCCAGCAGGGTTTGGGAGGGGCAAGAGACCCAGTACTTC. This translates into CASRVWEGQETQYF.

In its sample, this clonotype was seen a few times. The chain is built from TRBV4-1 and TRBJ1-2, with unresolved D. Trimming pared 0 bases from V and 4 bases from J, leaving 15 bases between. The germline V gene encodes CDR1 MGHRA and CDR2 YSYEKL. This CDR3 spans 16 amino acids. In DNA, the CDR3 is TGCGCCAGCAGCCAAGAGGAAAGGCTAACAACCTATGGCTACACCTTC. The encoded protein is CASSQEERLTTYGYTF.

CDR3 nucleotides: TGTGCCACCAGTGATTCTCAGGGATCCGAGCAGTACTTC. It translates to CATSDSQGSEQYF. The rearrangement links TRBV24-1 to TRBJ2-7, with D maybe TRBD1 (5 bases). There are 13 residues in the CDR3. Germline lookup yields CDR1 KGHDR and CDR2 SFDVKD. Trimming stripped 2 bases from V and 6 bases from J, with 10 bases between.

Turning to this clonotype: A read error is possible here, since a much larger clone lies one base away. The rearrangement links TRBV4-1 to TRBJ2-1, with 12 positions matching TRBD2. V lost 5 bases to trimming and J lost 5 bases; unmatched junction nucleotides: 4. The CDR3 is made up of 15 amino acids. Germline V gives CDR1 MGHRA, CDR2 YSYEKL. The CDR3 spells CASSFGLAGNNEQFF. DNA for the CDR3: TGCGCCAGCAGCTTTGGACTAGCGGGGAACAATGAGCAGTTCTTC.

The chain employs TRBV7-9 and TRBJ2-1, with TRBD2 matching 15 bases. This CDR3 comprises 16 residues. Trimming at V came to 5 bases and at J to 8 bases, leaving 7 bases not matched to a gene. CDR1 is SEHNR and CDR2 is FQNEAQ in the germline V gene (reference sequence). For the CDR3, the DNA is TGTGCCAGCAGCCTCCGGACTAGCGGGAGGGTGGATGAGCAGTTCTTC. Translation gives CASSLRTSGRVDEQFF.

Turning to this clonotype: Its ends do not fully match the called genes, so a read error is possible. CDR3 nucleotides: TGTGCCAGCTCCCAGCCCTCTTACAGCTCCTACAATCAGCAGTTCTTC. Residues: CASSQPSYSSYNQQFF. J is TRBJ2-1 and V is TRBV6-1, with D uncertain. CDR3 size: 16 residues. From germline, CDR1 is MNHNS and CDR2 SASEGT.

The sample holds one count of this clonotype. A junction end diverges from the germline sequence, so it may reflect a read error. This chain joins TRBV6-1 and TRBJ2-1; TRBD2 might be the D (6 bases). This CDR3 comprises 16 residues. The germline V gene has CDR1 MNHNS and CDR2 SASEGT. CDR3 in DNA: TGTGCCAGCATTGAAGCGTGGACGGGAGCGGACAATGAGCAGTTCTTC. This gives the protein CASIEAWTGADNEQFF.

This clonotype has more than one count but fewer than ten. The chain has TRBV3-1 and TRBJ1-1; no reliable D call. V lost 1 base and J lost 2, with 8 bases in between. CDR3 length: 14 amino acids. CDR1 and CDR2 from the germline V gene are LGHDT and YNNKEL (reference sequence). The CDR3 region is CASSQGGVNTEAFF. The CDR3 nucleotides are TGTGCCAGCAGCCAAGGTGGAGTTAACACTGAAGCTTTCTTT.

There are many counts of this clonotype. The chain combines TRBV6-1 with TRBJ1-1; D gene ambiguous. The CDR3 length is 15 residues. Trimming left V 7 bases short and J 0 bases short, with 15 bases between. The V gene's germline CDR1 is MNHNS and CDR2 SASEGT. The CDR3 sequence is CASTIRDGLNTEAFF. CDR3 sequence (DNA): TGTGCCAGCACGATAAGAGACGGGCTGAACACTGAAGCTTTCTTT.

The chain joins TRBV28 to TRBJ1-2; the D gene is possibly TRBD1 (6 bases). From germline, CDR1 is MDHEN and CDR2 SYDVKM. Trimming pared 3 bases from V and 6 bases from J, leaving 8 bases between. CDR3 length: 12 amino acids. Here the CDR3 DNA reads TGTGCCAGCAGTTTGGGACATCATGGCTACACCTTC. Its protein is CASSLGHHGYTF.

CDR3 in amino acids: CSVTKSEETQYF. The CDR3 DNA reads as TGCAGTGTAACAAAGTCAGAGGAGACCCAGTACTTC. This rearrangement joins TRBV20-1 to TRBJ2-5; D not resolved. The CDR3 loop spans 12 amino acids. V lost 7 bases and J 5 bases, leaving 14 bases between the germline ends. From germline, CDR1 is DFQATT and CDR2 SNEGSKA (reference sequence).

This clonotype was recorded a few times. V is TRBV7-2 and J is TRBJ1-1; D remains unclear. The length of the CDR3 is 14 residues. V lost 1 base and J 1 base, leaving 7 bases between the germline ends. CDR1 is SGHTA and CDR2 is FQGNSA in the germline V gene. Written as DNA, the CDR3 is TGTGCCAGCAGCTTAGGGTGGCAGAACACTGAAGCTTTCTTT. This codes for CASSLGWQNTEAFF.

The V gene is TRBV20-1, the J gene TRBJ2-7; D gene uncertain. The CDR3 loop spans 12 amino acids. Per germline, CDR1 DFQATT and CDR2 SNEGSKA (reference sequence). V lost 3 bases, J lost 0 bases, and 6 bases lay in between. The CDR3 bases are TGCAGTGCTAGGCATAGCTCCTACGAGCAGTACTTC. Translation: CSARHSSYEQYF.

This chain joins TRBV6-2 or TRBV6-3 and TRBJ2-7; no clear D. V was clipped by 2 bases and J by 5 bases, with 13 bases between them. Germline loops: CDR1 MNHEY, CDR2 SVGEGT. This CDR3 has 14 amino acids. The CDR3 region has the DNA TGTGCCAGCAGTTACCCCGGTTATCTCAACGAGCAGTACTTC. Protein product: CASSYPGYLNEQYF.

This clonotype has at least ten counts. The rearrangement links TRBV6-2 or TRBV6-3 to TRBJ2-7; D not certain. Germline V gives CDR1 MNHEY, CDR2 SVGEGT. The CDR3 is 14 amino acids. V was trimmed by 0 bases and J by 10 bases, leaving 16 bases between them. CDR3 sequence (DNA): TGTGCCAGCAGTTACTCTCTTACGACGTCCCCCCAGTACTTC. Residues: CASSYSLTTSPQYF.

This clonotype was counted many times. J is TRBJ2-5 and V is TRBV6-1; no definite D call. Germline loops: CDR1 MNHNS, CDR2 SASEGT. Trimming cost V 7 bases and J 5 bases, with 17 bases left between them. This CDR3 is built from 14 residues. CDR3 sequence (DNA): TGTGCCAGCAAACCTGGCAGTTCAAGGGAGACCCAGTACTTC. Protein product: CASKPGSSRETQYF.

This sequence joins TRBV27 and TRBJ1-2; 7 bases are a match to TRBD1. Germline V CDR1 and CDR2: MNHEY, SMNVEV (reference sequence). This CDR3 contains 16 residues. V dropped 6 bases and J dropped 1; count of bases not matched to a gene: 11. CDR3 loop: CASSPRGGSNNYGYTF. CDR3 DNA: TGTGCCAGCAGCCCCAGGGGGGGCAGTAATAACTATGGCTACACCTTC.

A remark on this clonotype: Relative to the germline gene, one junction end is altered; a read error may explain this. V gene TRBV6-1 combines with J gene TRBJ2-3; 9 bases agree with TRBD2. This CDR3 is 12 amino acids long. The germline V gene encodes CDR1 MNHNS and CDR2 SASEGT. The CDR3 DNA reads as TGTGCCAGCATTTCCCTTGGCGGGAGGGCGGATTTT. It encodes CASISLGGRADF.